This TCR beta chain was documented in a study of CD8+CD57+ T cells in acquired aplastic anemia. Study-level information: Isolated CD4+ and CD8+ cells, once sorted, yielded DNA averaging approximately 3 ug. Findings of the study overall: Comparison of patients with controls identified around 28 shared CD8+ CDR3 sequences. Patients and healthy controls showed no significant CD8+ Simpson's diversity difference.

About this clonotype itself: Its target is not known.

TCR beta VDJ and CDR3 profiling used genomic DNA as template. Via MiXCR, TCRdb re-called the reads, giving one row per CDR3 protein. The sample consists of about 190,000 distinct CDR3 sequences, over 60% of them appearing once. Deletions cut 1 base from V and 7 bases from J, with 14 bases between. This CDR3 contains 14 residues. Germline values: CDR1 SEHNR, CDR2 FQNEAQ (reference sequence). The V gene is TRBV7-9, the J gene TRBJ2-7; D unresolved. Sequenced input: sorted CD4+, CD8+, or CD8+CD57+ T cells (not recorded which) from PBMCs. The TCR originated in a human donor with severe aplastic anemia or a healthy control (not recorded which). The CDR3 protein is CASSLDGSVAEQYF. The CDR3 bases are TGTGCCAGCAGCTTAGATGGTTCTGTGGCAGAGCAGTACTTC.